These 23 T cell receptor beta chains originate from one sample sequenced in a study of T cell repertoires in cytomegalovirus infection. MiXCR, run by TCRdb on the reads, gives a single entry per CDR3 protein. Seen here are around 540,000 distinct CDR3 sequences, 33% observed once, and the top ten hold roughly a sixth. The antigens these receptors bind are not known. The sequences come from cultured PBMCs, collected from culture after CMV antigen stimulation. Source of these receptors: a human donor in good health (CMV status not recorded). Some clones in this sample may be carry-over from other donors' samples.

V usage is TRBV20-1 and J usage is TRBJ2-3; D remains ambiguous. CDR1 is DFQATT, CDR2 SNEGSKA, per germline (reference sequence). Deletions cut 6 bases from V and 2 bases from J, with 9 bases between. The CDR3 consists of 12 residues. CDR3 residues: CSALRNTDTQYF. DNA of the CDR3: TGCAGTGCCCTTAGGAACACAGATACGCAGTATTTT.

This clonotype has only one observation. The chain employs TRBV7-9 and TRBJ2-7; TRBD2 aligns across 7 bases. Germline CDR1 and CDR2: SEHNR and FQNEAQ (reference sequence). There are 15 residues in the CDR3. Trimming took 1 base from V and 3 from J; bases not matched to a gene: 6. Written as DNA, the CDR3 is TGTGCCAGCAGCTTAGAAAGCGGGGCAAACTACGAGCAGTACTTC. Protein product: CASSLESGANYEQYF.

This chain links TRBV7-2 with TRBJ2-3, with 7 bases aligning to TRBD1. The CDR3 has 13 residues. V shed 5 bases and J 5 bases; nucleotides not matched to a gene: 4. CDR1 SGHTA and CDR2 FQGNSA come from the germline V gene. The CDR3 here is CASSHRDRDTQYF. CDR3 DNA sequence: TGTGCCAGCAGCCACCGGGACAGAGATACGCAGTATTTT.

This rearrangement joins TRBV27 to TRBJ1-5, with TRBD1 as a possible D gene (5 bases). Trimming shortened V by 6 bases and J by 0 bases, and 12 bases separated the two germline ends. Germline V lookup: CDR1 MNHEY, CDR2 SMNVEV (reference sequence). This CDR3 has 15 residues. CDR3 in amino acids: CASREGTASNQPQHF. The CDR3 DNA reads TGTGCCAGCAGGGAGGGGACTGCTAGCAATCAGCCCCAGCATTTT.

This clonotype was seen a handful of times. In DNA, the CDR3 is TGTGCCAGCAGCTTAGTCTTTGCGGGAGCAGGGGCAGATACGCAGTATTTT. It specifies CASSLVFAGAGADTQYF. The rearrangement joins TRBV7-3 to TRBJ2-3; D perhaps matches TRBD2 (7 bases). This CDR3 has 17 residues. V lost 2 bases and J 4 bases, leaving 19 bases between the germline ends. Germline CDR1 is SGHTA and CDR2 is FQGTGA.

The chain couples TRBV4-1 to TRBJ2-3, with 9 bases identical to TRBD1. Germline V CDR1 and CDR2: MGHRA, YSYEKL. Trimming removed 4 bases from V and 0 bases from J; junction bases left unmatched: 5. This CDR3 region has 16 residues. CDR3 in DNA: TGCGCCAGCAGCCTGGGACAGGGCGTTAGCACAGATACGCAGTATTTT. Translated: CASSLGQGVSTDTQYF.

This clonotype was detected only a few times. The chain joins TRBV5-8 to TRBJ1-1; D perhaps matches TRBD1 (5 bases). Trimming stripped 6 bases from V and 8 bases from J, with 11 bases between. This CDR3 contains 11 residues. Per germline, CDR1 SGHTS and CDR2 YDEGEE. CDR3 nucleotides: TGTGCCAGCATCGGGACCTCAGAAGCTTTCTTT. The encoded protein is CASIGTSEAFF.

CDR3 region: CASSLSRNLNTEAFF. DNA of the CDR3: TGTGCCAGCAGTCTATCGCGGAATTTAAACACTGAAGCTTTCTTT. The gene calls are TRBV5-4 and TRBJ1-1, with D hard to call. The germline CDR1 and CDR2 sequences are SGHNT and YYREEE (reference sequence). The V end lost 5 bases, the J end lost 2 bases, and 16 bases lay between the germline ends. CDR3 length: 15 amino acids. Based on the CDR3 plus reference TRBV5-4 and TRBJ1-1, the full variable domain is ETGVTQSPTHLIKTRGQQVTLRCSSQSGHNTVSWYQQALGQGPQFIFQYYREEENGRGNFPPRFSGLQFPNYSSELNVNALELDDSALYLCASSLSRNLNTEAFFGQGTRLTVV.

The chain joins TRBV20-1 to TRBJ1-1, with 10 bases matching TRBD1. The CDR3 spans 15 residues. The junction had 10 bases not matched to a gene; V was cut back by 5 bases and J by 4 bases. Per the germline V gene, CDR1 is DFQATT and CDR2 is SNEGSKA (reference sequence). The CDR3 nucleotides read TGCAGTGCTCAGACCCGGGACAGGGGAGGCACTGAAGCTTTCTTT. It translates to CSAQTRDRGGTEAFF.

This sequence joins TRBV27 and TRBJ2-7, with a tentative D call TRBD2 (6 bases). V lost 9 bases and J 2 bases, leaving 20 bases between the germline ends. CDR3 length: 15 amino acids. CDR1 is MNHEY and CDR2 is SMNVEV in the germline V gene (reference sequence). CDR3 loop: CASRDLDIPTYEQYF. For the CDR3, the DNA is TGTGCCAGTCGGGACTTAGACATACCAACCTACGAGCAGTACTTC.

This clonotype was seen a few times. This chain uses TRBV19 with TRBJ2-2; TRBD2 might be the D (5 bases). The V gene lost 10 bases and the J gene lost 7 bases, with 19 bases spanning the gap. Germline assignment: CDR1 LNHDA and CDR2 SQIVND (reference sequence). This CDR3 is 14 amino acids long. The CDR3 reads CATYLGGSGGELFF. The CDR3 DNA follows: TGTGCCACCTATTTAGGTGGGAGCGGCGGGGAGCTGTTTTTT.

This clonotype was counted a few times. This sequence joins TRBV4-3 and TRBJ2-3; TRBD1 agrees at 9 bases. Germline V CDR1 and CDR2: LGHNA, YSLEER. CDR3 size: 16 residues. Losses at the gene ends were 3 bases for V and 4 bases for J; bases not matched to a gene: 8. CDR3 in amino acids: CASSQELQGAADTQYF. The DNA of the CDR3 is TGCGCCAGCAGCCAGGAACTACAGGGGGCGGCAGATACGCAGTATTTT.

Of note for this clonotype: This could be a read error, since a much larger clone is one nucleotide away. The CDR3 DNA is TGTGCCAGCACCCGCCAGGCCGGGGAGGACACTGAAGCTTTCTTT. Translation gives CASTRQAGEDTEAFF. The chain uses TRBV7-2 and TRBJ1-1; D is ambiguous. CDR3 length: 15 residues. The V gene lost 7 bases and the J gene lost 3 bases, with 18 bases spanning the gap. Per the germline V gene, CDR1 is SGHTA and CDR2 is FQGNSA.

The rearrangement joins TRBV11-2 to TRBJ2-7, with no clear D. This CDR3 spans 13 amino acids. Trimming stripped 2 bases from V and 4 bases from J, with 9 bases between. Germline V lookup: CDR1 SGHAT, CDR2 FQNNGV. The CDR3 loop is CASSLSQLYEQYV. CDR3 DNA: TGTGCCAGCAGCTTATCCCAGTTATACGAGCAGTACGTC.

The chain recombines TRBV12-3 or TRBV12-4 with TRBJ2-1; TRBD2 agrees at 13 bases. The CDR3 contains 16 residues. After removal of 3 bases from V and 9 bases from J, the junction contained 8 bases not matched to a gene. The CDR3 bases are TGTGCCAGCAGTTTTCCTGGACTAGCGGGAGTTACTGAGCAGTTCTTC. Protein product: CASSFPGLAGVTEQFF.

This clonotype was detected only once. Here the CDR3 DNA reads TGTGCCAGCACGACCGGGACAGGGGACACTGAAGCTTTCTTT. Protein product: CASTTGTGDTEAFF. This rearrangement joins TRBV7-9 to TRBJ1-1; 10 bases match TRBD1. The ends lost 7 bases at V and 3 bases at J; junction bases unmatched: 5. Germline lookup yields CDR1 SEHNR and CDR2 FQNEAQ (reference sequence). The CDR3 extends over 14 amino acids.

This chain links TRBV12-3 or TRBV12-4 with TRBJ2-1; perhaps TRBD1 as D (6 bases). The V end was cut by 6 bases, the J end by 8 bases, with 17 bases between. The CDR3 covers 14 residues. CDR3 amino acids: CASSPLHRADEQFF. The DNA for the CDR3 is TGTGCCAGCAGCCCCCTCCACAGGGCGGATGAGCAGTTCTTC.

The sample holds one count of this clonotype. This chain joins TRBV28 and TRBJ2-3; D is perhaps TRBD2 (5 bases). Germline CDR1 and CDR2: MDHEN and SYDVKM. The length of the CDR3 is 16 residues. The V end was cut by 3 bases, the J end by 6 bases, with 19 bases between. CDR3 nucleotides: TGTGCCAGCAGTTTCGCCGGCCCTAGCTTATCCGATACGCAGTATTTT. Translation gives CASSFAGPSLSDTQYF. The variable domain in full, completed from reference TRBV28 and TRBJ2-3, reads DVKVTQSSRYLVKRTGEKVFLECVQDMDHENMFWYRQDPGLGLRLIYFSYDVKMKEKGDIPEGYSVSREKKERFSLILESASTNQTSMYLCASSFAGPSLSDTQYFGPGTRLTVL.

The chain recombines TRBV28 with TRBJ1-5; D is possibly TRBD1 (6 bases). Trimming stripped 5 bases from V and 0 bases from J, with 17 bases between. Germline values: CDR1 MDHEN, CDR2 SYDVKM. This CDR3 has 17 amino acids. The CDR3 here is CASSPHTGLYSNQPQHF. The CDR3 coding sequence is TGTGCCAGCAGTCCACACACAGGGCTTTATAGCAATCAGCCCCAGCATTTT.

This clonotype was found once. The chain is built from TRBV12-3 or TRBV12-4 and TRBJ2-1; TRBD2 aligns across 14 bases. V was clipped by 6 bases and J by 7 bases; unmatched bases: 11. CDR3 length equals 17 residues. CDR3 sequence: CASSRLAGGPQKNEQFF. The CDR3, as DNA: TGTGCCAGCAGCCGACTAGCGGGAGGGCCACAAAAAAATGAGCAGTTCTTC.

This clonotype was observed a handful of times. The junction does not match germline at one end; this may be a read error. The chain couples TRBV27 to TRBJ1-6, with D possibly being TRBD1 (6 bases). Germline V gives CDR1 MNHEY, CDR2 SMNVEV (reference sequence). The CDR3 spans 16 residues. The CDR3 reads CASSISGDRNNSPLHF. The CDR3 nucleotides are TGTGCCAGCAGTATATCAGGGGATAGGAATAATTCACCCCTCCACTTT.

This clonotype was picked up a small number of times. This chain connects TRBV19 to TRBJ2-3; 13 bases agree with TRBD2. Per germline, CDR1 LNHDA and CDR2 SQIVND (reference sequence). There are 16 residues in the CDR3. The J segment lost 2 bases and the V segment lost 7 bases, leaving 6 bases of the junction unmatched. CDR3 amino acids: CASTPGLAGVTDTQYF. CDR3 DNA: TGTGCCAGTACTCCAGGACTAGCGGGAGTCACAGATACGCAGTATTTT.

This chain links TRBV20-1 with TRBJ2-7; either TRBD1 or TRBD2 may fit D (7 bases each). The CDR3 consists of 15 residues. The germline V and J ends were trimmed by 5 bases and 2 bases, with 19 bases remaining between them. Germline V lookup: CDR1 DFQATT, CDR2 SNEGSKA (reference sequence). This chain's CDR3 is CSAPNRGGGTYEQYF. The CDR3 nucleotides are TGCAGTGCTCCCAACAGGGGAGGGGGAACCTACGAGCAGTACTTC.